Listed below are T cell receptor beta chains from one sample, sequenced in a study of post-analysis software for immune sequencing data. From the PCR reads, TCRdb called clonotypes with MiXCR, one entry per CDR3 protein. The data show about 560,000 distinct CDR3 sequences, roughly 46% seen once. Sequenced material: blood. The receptors come from a girl aged 10-17 years with multiple sclerosis. The CDR3 runs from the conserved cysteine through the conserved F or W. D genes are given only for firm matches. Rows may omit the clone size; those that give it use once, few, many or a size class.

CDR3 protein: CASSGSTTDTQYF; CDR3 DNA: TGTGCCAGCAGTGGCTCGACAACAGATACGCAGTATTTT; D gene: -; J gene: TRBJ2-3; V gene: TRBV6-4; clone size: -
CDR3 protein: CASSVRVSYGYTF; CDR3 DNA: TGTGCCAGCAGTGTTAGGGTTTCTTATGGCTACACCTTC; D gene: -; J gene: TRBJ1-2; V gene: TRBV12-3/TRBV12-4; clone size: few
CDR3 protein: CASKVQGGAEAFF; CDR3 DNA: TGTGCCAGCAAGGTCCAGGGAGGAGCTGAAGCTTTCTTT; D gene: -; J gene: TRBJ1-1; V gene: TRBV6-1; clone size: -
CDR3 protein: CASSLPGLSNEQYF; CDR3 DNA: TGTGCCAGCAGTCTGCCTGGGTTATCCAACGAGCAGTACTTC; D gene: -; J gene: TRBJ2-7; V gene: TRBV12-3/TRBV12-4; clone size: -
CDR3 protein: CASTGDSPYEQYF; CDR3 DNA: TGTGCCAGCACCGGGGACAGTCCCTACGAGCAGTACTTC; D gene: TRBD1; J gene: TRBJ2-7; V gene: TRBV6-5; clone size: -
CDR3 protein: CASIPPSGGTQRADTQYF; CDR3 DNA: TGTGCCAGTATACCTCCTAGCGGGGGGACTCAACGCGCAGATACGCAGTATTTT; D gene: TRBD2; J gene: TRBJ2-3; V gene: TRBV12-3/TRBV12-4; clone size: -
CDR3 protein: CATQGGGPDNSPLHF; CDR3 DNA: TGTGCCACCCAGGGAGGGGGCCCTGATAATTCACCCCTCCACTTT; D gene: TRBD1; J gene: TRBJ1-6; V gene: TRBV6-1; clone size: -
CDR3 protein: CASSPTPGAEQFF; CDR3 DNA: TGTGCCAGCAGCCCAACTCCAGGAGCTGAGCAGTTCTTC; D gene: -; J gene: TRBJ2-1; V gene: TRBV7-9; clone size: -
CDR3 protein: CASSYSYDGLQETQYF; CDR3 DNA: TGTGCCAGCAGTTACTCCTATGACGGATTACAAGAGACCCAGTACTTC; D gene: -; J gene: TRBJ2-5; V gene: TRBV6-6; clone size: -
CDR3 protein: CASSLQAVNIQYF; CDR3 DNA: TGTGCCAGCAGCTTACAGGCTGTAAACATTCAGTACTTC; D gene: -; J gene: TRBJ2-4; V gene: TRBV7-2; clone size: few
CDR3 protein: CASSSGTGPNEKLFF; CDR3 DNA: TGTGCCAGCAGCTCTGGGACAGGGCCTAATGAAAAACTGTTTTTT; D gene: TRBD1; J gene: TRBJ1-4; V gene: TRBV7-6; clone size: many
CDR3 protein: CASSPGASGYNEQFF; CDR3 DNA: TGTGCTAGCAGCCCGGGCGCTAGCGGCTACAATGAGCAGTTCTTC; D gene: TRBD2; J gene: TRBJ2-1; V gene: TRBV7-7; clone size: few